Sequencing of this T cell receptor beta chain was carried out in a study of T cell responses to AZD1222 COVID-19 vaccine. Study conclusions and caveats: Baseline serology detected seropositivity in only five to seven AZD1222 recipients. Along spike, vaccine-associated CD4 TCRs were found throughout, with dominance at 160-218 and 743-854. Clonal diversity was possibly underestimated, and the donors were mostly white British, with more females. Rises in breadth and depth of Spike-specific TCRs came after two AZD1222 doses.

CDR3 size: 13 residues. With 3 bases removed from V and 4 bases from J, the gap between germline ends came to 9 bases. Of note for this clone: No antigen is known for it.

Generated by immunoSEQ multiplex PCR, the TCRdb table keeps only in-frame clones and is missing some. This table has roughly 180,000 clones, around nine tenths appearing once. This specimen was peripheral blood, taken on day 0 of AZD1222 vaccination. The receptor was derived from an adult in good health. The rearrangement uses TRBV12-3 or TRBV12-4 and TRBJ1-1; D unclear. Written as DNA, the CDR3 is TGTGCCAGCAGTTTTGGTGTCAGCACTGAAGCTTTCTTT. Translation gives CASSFGVSTEAFF.